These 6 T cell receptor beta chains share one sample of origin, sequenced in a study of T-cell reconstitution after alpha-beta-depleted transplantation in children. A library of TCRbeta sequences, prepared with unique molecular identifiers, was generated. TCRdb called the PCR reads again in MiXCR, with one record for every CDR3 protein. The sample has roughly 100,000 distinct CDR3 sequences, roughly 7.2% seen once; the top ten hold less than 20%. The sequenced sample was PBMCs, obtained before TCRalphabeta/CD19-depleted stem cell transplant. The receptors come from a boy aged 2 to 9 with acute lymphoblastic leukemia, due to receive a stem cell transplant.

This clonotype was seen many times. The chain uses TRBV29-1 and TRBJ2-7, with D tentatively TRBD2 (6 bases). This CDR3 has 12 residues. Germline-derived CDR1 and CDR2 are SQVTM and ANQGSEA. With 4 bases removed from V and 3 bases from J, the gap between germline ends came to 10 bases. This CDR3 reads CSVAGGSYEQYF. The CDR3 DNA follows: TGCAGCGTTGCTGGGGGGAGCTACGAGCAGTACTTC.

Here the CDR3 reads CASSFWTGPSDEQFF. In DNA, the CDR3 is TGTGCCAGCAGCTTCTGGACAGGACCTTCGGATGAGCAGTTCTTC. This chain connects TRBV7-2 to TRBJ2-1; 7 bases are shared with TRBD1. Germline-derived CDR1 and CDR2 are SGHTA and FQGNSA. This CDR3 has 15 amino acids. The trim removed 3 bases at V and 8 bases at J, leaving 10 bases unmatched.

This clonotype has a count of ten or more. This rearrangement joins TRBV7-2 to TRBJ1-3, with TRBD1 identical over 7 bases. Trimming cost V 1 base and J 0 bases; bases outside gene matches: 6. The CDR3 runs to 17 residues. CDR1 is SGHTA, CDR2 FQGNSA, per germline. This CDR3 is CASSLVDRAGSGNTIYF. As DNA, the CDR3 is TGTGCCAGCAGCTTAGTAGACAGGGCTGGCTCTGGAAACACCATATATTTT.

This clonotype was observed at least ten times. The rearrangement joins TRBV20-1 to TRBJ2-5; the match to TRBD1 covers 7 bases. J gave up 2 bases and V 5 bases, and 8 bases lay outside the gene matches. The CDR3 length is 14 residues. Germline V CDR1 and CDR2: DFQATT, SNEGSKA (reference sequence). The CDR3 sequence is CSARTGEPQETQYF. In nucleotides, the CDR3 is TGCAGTGCTCGCACAGGGGAACCACAAGAGACCCAGTACTTC.

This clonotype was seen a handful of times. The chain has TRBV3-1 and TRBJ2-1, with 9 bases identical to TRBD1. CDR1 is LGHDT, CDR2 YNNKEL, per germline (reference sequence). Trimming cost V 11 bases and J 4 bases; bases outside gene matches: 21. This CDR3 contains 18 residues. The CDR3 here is CAFCLFPRTGERYNEQFF. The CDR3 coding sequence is TGTGCCTTCTGTTTATTCCCGCGGACAGGGGAAAGGTACAATGAGCAGTTCTTC.

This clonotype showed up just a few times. The CDR3 reads CASTHSGTGDEKLFF. In DNA form, the CDR3 reads TGTGCCAGTACCCACTCCGGGACAGGGGATGAAAAACTGTTTTTT. V gene TRBV19 combines with J gene TRBJ1-4; 10 bases fit TRBD1. J gave up 6 bases and V 7 bases, and 8 bases lay outside the gene matches. Germline assignment: CDR1 LNHDA and CDR2 SQIVND (reference sequence). This CDR3 contains 15 residues.